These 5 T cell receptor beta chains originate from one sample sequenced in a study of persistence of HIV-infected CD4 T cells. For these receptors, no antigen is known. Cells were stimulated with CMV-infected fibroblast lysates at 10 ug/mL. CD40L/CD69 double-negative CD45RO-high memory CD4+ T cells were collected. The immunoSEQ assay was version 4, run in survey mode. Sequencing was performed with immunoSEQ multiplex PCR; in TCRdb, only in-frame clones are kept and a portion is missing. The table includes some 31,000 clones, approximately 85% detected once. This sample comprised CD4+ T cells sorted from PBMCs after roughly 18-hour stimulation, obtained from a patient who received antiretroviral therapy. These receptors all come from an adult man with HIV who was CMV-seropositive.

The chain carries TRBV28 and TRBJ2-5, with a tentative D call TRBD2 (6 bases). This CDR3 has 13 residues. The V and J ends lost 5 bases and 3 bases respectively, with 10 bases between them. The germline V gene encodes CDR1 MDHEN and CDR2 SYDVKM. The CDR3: CASSTGGKETQYF. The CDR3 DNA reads TGTGCCAGCAGTACCGGCGGGAAAGAGACCCAGTACTTC.

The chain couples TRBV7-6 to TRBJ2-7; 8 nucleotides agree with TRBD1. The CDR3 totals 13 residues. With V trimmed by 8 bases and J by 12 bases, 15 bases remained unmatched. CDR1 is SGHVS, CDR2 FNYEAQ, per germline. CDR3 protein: CASARELWDRLYF. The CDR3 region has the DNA TGTGCCAGCGCCAGAGAGTTGTGGGACAGGTTGTACTTC.

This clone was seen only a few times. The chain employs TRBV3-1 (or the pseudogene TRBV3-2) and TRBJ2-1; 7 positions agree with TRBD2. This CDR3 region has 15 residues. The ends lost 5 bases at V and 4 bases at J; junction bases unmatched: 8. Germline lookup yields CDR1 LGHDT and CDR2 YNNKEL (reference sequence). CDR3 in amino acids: CASSAPGGLYNEQFF. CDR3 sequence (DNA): TGTGCCAGCAGCGCCCCGGGGGGTCTTTACAATGAGCAGTTCTTC.

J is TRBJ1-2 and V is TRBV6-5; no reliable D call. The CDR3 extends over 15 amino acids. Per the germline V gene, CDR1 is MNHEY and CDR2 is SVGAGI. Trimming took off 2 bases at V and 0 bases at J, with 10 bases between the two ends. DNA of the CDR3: TGTGCCAGCAGTTACGCGGGGTCTTCTAACTATGGCTACACCTTC. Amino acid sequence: CASSYAGSSNYGYTF.

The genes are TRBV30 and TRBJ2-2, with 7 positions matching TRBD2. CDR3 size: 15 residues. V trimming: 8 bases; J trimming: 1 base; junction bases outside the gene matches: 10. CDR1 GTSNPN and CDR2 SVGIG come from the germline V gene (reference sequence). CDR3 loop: CARPSSGLNTGELFF. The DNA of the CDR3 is TGTGCCCGGCCGTCTAGCGGATTGAACACCGGGGAGCTGTTTTTT.